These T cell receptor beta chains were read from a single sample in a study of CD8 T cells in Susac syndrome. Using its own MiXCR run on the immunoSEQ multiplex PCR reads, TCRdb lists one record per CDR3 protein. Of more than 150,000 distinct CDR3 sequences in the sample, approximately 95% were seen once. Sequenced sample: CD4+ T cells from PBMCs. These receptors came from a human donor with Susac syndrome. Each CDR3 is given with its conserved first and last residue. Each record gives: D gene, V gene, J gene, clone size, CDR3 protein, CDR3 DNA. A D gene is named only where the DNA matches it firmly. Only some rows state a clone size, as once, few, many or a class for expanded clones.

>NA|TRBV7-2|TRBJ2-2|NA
CASSLGGIGAGELFF
TGTGCCAGCAGCTTAGGCGGGATTGGTGCCGGGGAGCTGTTTTTT
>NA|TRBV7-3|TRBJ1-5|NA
CASSTQWGQPQHF
TGTGCCAGCAGCACTCAGTGGGGTCAGCCCCAGCATTTT
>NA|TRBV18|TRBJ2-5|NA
CASSPWQGQETQYF
TGTGCCAGCTCACCCTGGCAGGGGCAGGAGACCCAGTACTTC
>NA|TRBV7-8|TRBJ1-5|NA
CASRGQRADQPQHF
TGTGCCAGCAGGGGACAACGGGCGGATCAGCCCCAGCATTTT
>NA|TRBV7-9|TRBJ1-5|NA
CASSHSNQPQHF
TGTGCCAGCAGCCATAGCAATCAGCCCCAGCATTTT
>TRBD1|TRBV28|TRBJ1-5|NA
CAGRQGINQPQHF
TGTGCCGGCCGACAGGGGATCAATCAGCCCCAGCATTTT
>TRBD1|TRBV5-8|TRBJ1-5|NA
CASSFYRGDQPQHF
TGTGCCAGCAGCTTCTACAGGGGAGATCAGCCCCAGCATTTT
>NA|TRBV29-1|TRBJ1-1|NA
CSVYLTEAFF
TGCAGCGTGTACCTCACTGAAGCTTTCTTT
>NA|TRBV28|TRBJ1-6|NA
CASSGPGSSLHF
TGTGCCAGCAGTGGGCCCGGGTCGTCCCTCCACTTT
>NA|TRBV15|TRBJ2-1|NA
CATRRSQNEQFF
TGTGCCACCAGAAGATCCCAGAATGAGCAGTTCTTC
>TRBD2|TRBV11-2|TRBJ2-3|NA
CASSFPPGLATDTQYF
TGTGCCAGCAGCTTTCCCCCGGGACTAGCGACAGATACGCAGTATTTT
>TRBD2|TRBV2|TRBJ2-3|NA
CATLAGAAGDTQYF
TGTGCTACTCTAGCGGGGGCGGCCGGAGATACGCAGTATTTT
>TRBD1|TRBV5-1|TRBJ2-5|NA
CASSLLQGALETQYF
TGCGCCAGCAGCTTACTACAGGGGGCTTTGGAGACCCAGTACTTC
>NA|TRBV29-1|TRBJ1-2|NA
CSVEPSTNYGYTF
TGCAGCGTTGAACCGTCTACTAACTATGGCTACACCTTC
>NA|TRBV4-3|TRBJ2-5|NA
CASSQEARPQETQYF
TGCGCCAGCAGCCAAGAAGCGAGGCCTCAAGAGACCCAGTACTTC
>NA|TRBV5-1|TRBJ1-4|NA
CASSETRGEKLFF
TGCGCCAGCAGCGAGACGCGCGGAGAAAAACTGTTTTTT
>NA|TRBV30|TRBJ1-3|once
CAWSVYGNTIYF
TGTGCCTGGAGTGTATATGGAAACACCATATATTTT
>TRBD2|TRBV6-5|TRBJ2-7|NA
CASSALAGGNEQYF
TGTGCCAGCAGCGCACTAGCGGGAGGGAACGAGCAGTACTTC
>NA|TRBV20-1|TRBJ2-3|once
CSAPHRATSTDTQYF
TGCAGTGCCCCCCACAGGGCCACAAGCACAGATACGCAGTATTTT
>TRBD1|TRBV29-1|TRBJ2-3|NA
CSVAGQGAGDTQYF
TGCAGCGTTGCAGGACAGGGGGCGGGAGATACGCAGTATTTT
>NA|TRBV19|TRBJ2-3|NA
CASSIASTDTQYF
TGTGCCAGTAGTATAGCGTCAACAGATACGCAGTATTTT
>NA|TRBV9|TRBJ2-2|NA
CASSVGPASSAGELFF
TGTGCCAGCAGCGTAGGCCCAGCCTCATCGGCCGGGGAGCTGTTTTTT
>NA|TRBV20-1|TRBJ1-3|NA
CSARYTRTGNTIYF
TGCAGTGCTAGATATACGCGAACTGGAAACACCATATATTTT
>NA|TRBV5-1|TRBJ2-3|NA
CASSPDGYFTDTQYF
TGCGCCAGCAGCCCGGACGGCTACTTCACAGATACGCAGTATTTT
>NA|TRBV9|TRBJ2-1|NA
CASSTGPNNDYNEQFF
TGTGCCAGCAGCACGGGACCTAACAACGACTACAATGAGCAGTTCTTC
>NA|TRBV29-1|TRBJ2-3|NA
CSFTPGYTDTQYF
TGCAGCTTTACGCCGGGATACACAGATACGCAGTATTTT
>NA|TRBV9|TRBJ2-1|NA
CASSVEPPPYNEQFF
TGTGCCAGCAGCGTAGAACCCCCCCCCTACAATGAGCAGTTCTTC
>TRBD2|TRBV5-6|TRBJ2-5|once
CASSPGTRGQETQYF
TGTGCCAGCAGCCCCGGGACGCGGGGGCAAGAGACCCAGTACTTC
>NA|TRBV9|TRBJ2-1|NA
CASGTFRYNEQFF
TGTGCCAGCGGAACATTCCGCTACAATGAGCAGTTCTTC
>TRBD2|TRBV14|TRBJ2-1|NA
CASSQELAGAYNEQFF
TGTGCCAGCAGCCAAGAGCTAGCGGGGGCCTACAATGAGCAGTTCTTC
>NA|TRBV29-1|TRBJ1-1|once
CSARGSLVDTEAFF
TGCAGCGCCAGGGGATCCCTTGTCGACACTGAAGCTTTCTTT
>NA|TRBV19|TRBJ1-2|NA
CASSMAARNYGYTF
TGTGCCAGTAGTATGGCGGCCCGTAACTATGGCTACACCTTC
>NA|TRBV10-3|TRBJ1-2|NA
CAISDRGDGYTF
TGTGCCATCAGTGACAGGGGAGATGGCTACACCTTC
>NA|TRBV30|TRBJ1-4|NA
CAWSGSGVHEKLFF
TGTGCCTGGAGTGGGTCAGGGGTGCATGAAAAACTGTTTTTT
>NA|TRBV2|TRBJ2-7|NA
CASSEGPDYEQYF
TGTGCCAGCAGTGAAGGTCCAGATTACGAGCAGTACTTC
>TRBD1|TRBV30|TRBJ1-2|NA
CAWSRTGGAGGYTF
TGTGCCTGGAGCCGCACAGGGGGCGCAGGTGGCTACACCTTC